The TCR beta chain under discussion was sequenced for a study of shared clonotypes between healthy human individuals. Overall study findings and caveats: Larger estimated richness was generally seen in naive subsets than in memory subsets.

CD45RO-negative, CCR7-positively selected cells formed the naive CD8 fraction, excluding terminally differentiated effector memory CD45RA+ cells. Libraries were prepared by immunoSEQ multiplex PCR; TCRdb keeps only in-frame clonotypes and omits some of them. The repertoire holds about 1,900,000 clones, with 85% to 95% as singletons. As for this clone: The antigen remains unidentified.

V lost 1 base, J lost 0 bases, and 12 bases stayed unmatched. This CDR3 spans 19 amino acids. Germline CDR1 is SNHLY and CDR2 is FYNNEI. The sequencing input was naive CD8+ T cells sorted from blood. The receptor was derived from a man aged 18 to 35 in good health. The rearrangement links TRBV2 to TRBJ1-5; 7 bases line up with TRBD1. CDR3 nucleotide sequence: TGTGCCAGCAGTGAAGTCTTCGGACAGGAAGCATATAGCAATCAGCCCCAGCATTTT. The encoded protein is CASSEVFGQEAYSNQPQHF.